These 8 T cell receptor beta chains were all obtained from the same sample, sequenced in a study of blood T cell repertoires in COVID-19. The data were produced by immunoSEQ multiplex PCR, yet TCRdb's version contains in-frame clones alone and is incomplete. The sample consists of about half a million clones, 70% to 90% of them appearing once. Material for sequencing was PBMCs or T cells enriched from blood (not recorded which). The receptors originated from a woman aged 60 to 75 who had recovered from COVID-19.

The rearrangement links TRBV18 to TRBJ1-5; D call uncertain. The CDR3 contains 13 residues. V lost 2 bases, J lost 6 bases, and 8 bases lay in between. Per germline, CDR1 KGHSH and CDR2 LQKENI. CDR3 in DNA: TGTGCCAGCTCACCAGACTTCAGTCAGCCCCAGCATTTT. This translates into CASSPDFSQPQHF.

The chain uses TRBV10-2 and TRBJ1-2; maybe TRBD1 (5 bases). CDR1 and CDR2 from the germline V gene are WSHSY and SAAADI. The CDR3 totals 12 residues. V was pared by 11 bases and J by 5 bases, with 15 bases between. The CDR3 loop is CAGRRDDYGYTF. The CDR3 nucleotides read TGCGCCGGGCGGAGGGACGATTATGGCTACACCTTC.

This rearrangement joins TRBV6-1 to TRBJ2-2, with D perhaps TRBD1 (6 bases). V was clipped by 6 bases and J by 7 bases, with 15 bases between them. From germline, CDR1 is MNHNS and CDR2 SASEGT. CDR3 length equals 14 residues. In DNA form, the CDR3 reads TGTGCCAGCAGCTATACCAGGGGATTCGGGGAGCTGTTTTTT. Translation: CASSYTRGFGELFF.

This sequence joins TRBV9 and TRBJ1-6; tentative D call: TRBD1 (5 bases). Germline values: CDR1 SGDLS, CDR2 YYNGEE. V dropped 3 bases and J dropped 10 bases, with 14 bases sitting between them. The length of the CDR3 is 14 residues. CDR3 region: CASSARTSHSPLHF. The CDR3 DNA sequence: TGTGCCAGCAGCGCCCGGACATCCCACTCACCCCTCCACTTT. Filled out from reference TRBV9 and TRBJ1-6, the complete variable domain reads DSGVTQTPKHLITATGQRVTLRCSPRSGDLSVYWYQQSLDQGLQFLIQYYNGEERAKGNILERFSAQQFPDLHSELNLSSLELGDSALYFCASSARTSHSPLHFGNGTRLTVT.

The table lists this clone with a count of one. The chain employs TRBV5-4 and TRBJ2-2; the D is unclear. The length of the CDR3 is 15 residues. V lost 5 bases and J 3 bases, leaving 14 bases between the germline ends. In germline, CDR1 is SGHNT, CDR2 YYREEE (reference sequence). CDR3 sequence: CASSRESSYTGELFF. The CDR3 bases are TGTGCCAGCAGTAGAGAGAGCTCTTACACCGGGGAGCTGTTTTTT. Full variable domain (missing parts from reference TRBV5-4 and TRBJ2-2): ETGVTQSPTHLIKTRGQQVTLRCSSQSGHNTVSWYQQALGQGPQFIFQYYREEENGRGNFPPRFSGLQFPNYSSELNVNALELDDSALYLCASSRESSYTGELFFGEGSRLTVL.

The chain recombines TRBV27 with TRBJ1-2, with 9 bases aligning to TRBD1. Germline lookup yields CDR1 MNHEY and CDR2 SMNVEV (reference sequence). The CDR3 loop spans 16 amino acids. V lost 4 bases and J lost 4; bases outside the gene matches: 10. Here the CDR3 reads CASSSDRGDVGYGYTF. Written as DNA, the CDR3 is TGTGCCAGCAGTTCGGACAGGGGAGATGTTGGCTATGGCTACACCTTC.

The chain couples TRBV3-1 (or the pseudogene TRBV3-2) to TRBJ2-3; 9 bases fit TRBD2. Germline trimming cut 4 bases from V and 9 bases from J; bases unmatched to any gene: 17. CDR1 and CDR2 (germline): LGHDT, YNNKEL (reference sequence). The CDR3 runs 17 residues. The chain's CDR3 is CASSPPSSGGSRGTQYF. CDR3 DNA: TGTGCCAGCAGCCCCCCCTCGAGCGGGGGGTCACGGGGGACGCAGTATTTT.

The chain has TRBV2 and TRBJ1-2, with D tentatively TRBD1 (5 bases). V lost 8 bases and J 0 bases, leaving 13 bases between the germline ends. CDR3 size: 14 residues. CDR1 is SNHLY, CDR2 FYNNEI, per germline. The CDR3 protein is CASGTQGANYGYTF. The DNA for the CDR3 is TGTGCCAGCGGGACTCAGGGAGCTAACTATGGCTACACCTTC.